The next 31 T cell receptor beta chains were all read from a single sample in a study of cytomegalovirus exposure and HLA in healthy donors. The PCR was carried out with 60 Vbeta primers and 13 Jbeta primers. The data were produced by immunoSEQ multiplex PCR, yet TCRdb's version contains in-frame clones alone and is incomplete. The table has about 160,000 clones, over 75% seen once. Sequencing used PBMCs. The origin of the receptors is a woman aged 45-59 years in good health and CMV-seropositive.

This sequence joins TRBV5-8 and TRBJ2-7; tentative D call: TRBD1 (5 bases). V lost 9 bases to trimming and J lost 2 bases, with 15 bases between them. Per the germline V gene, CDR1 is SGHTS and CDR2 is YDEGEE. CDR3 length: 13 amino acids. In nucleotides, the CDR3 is TGTGCCACCATGATGACAGCCGCCTACGAGCAGTACTTC. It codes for CATMMTAAYEQYF. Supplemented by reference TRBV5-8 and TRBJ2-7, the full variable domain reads EAGVTQSPTHLIKTRGQQATLRCSPISGHTSVYWYQQALGLGLQFLLWYDEGEERNRGNFPPRFSGRQFPNYSSELNVNALELEDSALYLCATMMTAAYEQYFGPGTRLTVT.

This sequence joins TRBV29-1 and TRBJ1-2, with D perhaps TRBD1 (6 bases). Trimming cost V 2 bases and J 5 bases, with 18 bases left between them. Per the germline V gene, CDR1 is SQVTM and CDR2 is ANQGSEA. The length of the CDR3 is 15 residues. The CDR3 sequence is CSVERSGEGGYGYTF. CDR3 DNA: TGCAGCGTTGAACGCAGCGGGGAGGGGGGTTATGGCTACACCTTC.

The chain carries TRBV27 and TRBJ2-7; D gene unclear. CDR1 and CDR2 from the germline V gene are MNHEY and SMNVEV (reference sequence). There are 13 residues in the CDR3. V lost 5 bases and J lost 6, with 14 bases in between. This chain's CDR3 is CASSRGSLAEQYF. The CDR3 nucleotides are TGTGCCAGCAGTCGAGGCAGTTTAGCCGAGCAGTACTTC.

The CDR3 DNA reads TGTGCCAGCAGTCCCCTGGCCGTATCCCCCTACGAGCAGTACTTC. Translating it yields CASSPLAVSPYEQYF. V usage is TRBV7-9 and J usage is TRBJ2-7; D is ambiguous. Trimming shortened V by 6 bases and J by 2 bases, and 17 bases separated the two germline ends. Looked up from germline, CDR1 is SEHNR and CDR2 is FQNEAQ (reference sequence). The CDR3 spans 15 residues.

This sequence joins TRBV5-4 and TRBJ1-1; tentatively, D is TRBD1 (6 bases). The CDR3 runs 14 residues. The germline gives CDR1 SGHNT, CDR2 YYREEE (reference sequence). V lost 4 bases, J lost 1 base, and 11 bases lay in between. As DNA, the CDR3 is TGTGCCAGCAGCATTGGACAGACGAACACTGAAGCTTTCTTT. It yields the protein CASSIGQTNTEAFF.

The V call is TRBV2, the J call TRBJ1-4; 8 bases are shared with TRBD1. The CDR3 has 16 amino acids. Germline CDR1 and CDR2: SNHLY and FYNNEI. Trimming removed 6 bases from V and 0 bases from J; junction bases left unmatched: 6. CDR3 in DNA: TGTGCCAGCAGAGTGGGACAGGCCTCAACTAATGAAAAACTGTTTTTT. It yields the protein CASRVGQASTNEKLFF.

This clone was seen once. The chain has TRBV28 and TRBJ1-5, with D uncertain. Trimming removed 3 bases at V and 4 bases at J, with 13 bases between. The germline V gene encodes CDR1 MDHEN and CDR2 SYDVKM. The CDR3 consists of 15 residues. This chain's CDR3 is CASSLAGEGNQPQHF. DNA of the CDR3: TGTGCCAGCAGTTTGGCCGGGGAGGGAAATCAGCCCCAGCATTTT.

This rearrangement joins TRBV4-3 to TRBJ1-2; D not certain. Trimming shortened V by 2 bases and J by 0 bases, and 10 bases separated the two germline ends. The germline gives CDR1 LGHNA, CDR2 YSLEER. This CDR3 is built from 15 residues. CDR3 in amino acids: CASSQTFTANYGYTF. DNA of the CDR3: TGCGCCAGCAGCCAAACTTTCACAGCTAACTATGGCTACACCTTC.

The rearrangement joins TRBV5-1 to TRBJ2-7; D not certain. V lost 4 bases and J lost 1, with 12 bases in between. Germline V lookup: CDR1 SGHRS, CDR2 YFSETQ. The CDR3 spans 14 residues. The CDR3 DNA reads TGCGCCAGCAGCCCCTCAGTAAGATCCTACGAGCAGTACTTC. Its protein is CASSPSVRSYEQYF.

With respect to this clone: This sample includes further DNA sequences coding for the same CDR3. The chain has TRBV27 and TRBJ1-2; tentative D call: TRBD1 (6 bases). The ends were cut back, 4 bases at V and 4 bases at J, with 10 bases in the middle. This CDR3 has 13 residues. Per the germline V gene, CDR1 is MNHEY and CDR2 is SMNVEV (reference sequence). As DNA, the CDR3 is TGTGCCAGCAGTTCCACAGGGAGCTATGGCTACACCTTC. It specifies CASSSTGSYGYTF.

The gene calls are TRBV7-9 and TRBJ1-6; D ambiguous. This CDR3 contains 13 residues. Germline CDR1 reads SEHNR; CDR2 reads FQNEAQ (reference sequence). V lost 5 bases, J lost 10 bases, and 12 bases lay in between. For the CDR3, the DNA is TGTGCCAGCAGCCCTAGCACGGAATCACCCCTCCACTTT. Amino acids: CASSPSTESPLHF. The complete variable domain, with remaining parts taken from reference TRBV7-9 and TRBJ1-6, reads DTGVSQNPRHKITKRGQNVTFRCDPISEHNRLYWYRQTLGQGPEFLTYFQNEAQLEKSRLLSDRFSAERPKGSFSTLEIQRTEQGDSAMYLCASSPSTESPLHFGNGTRLTVT.

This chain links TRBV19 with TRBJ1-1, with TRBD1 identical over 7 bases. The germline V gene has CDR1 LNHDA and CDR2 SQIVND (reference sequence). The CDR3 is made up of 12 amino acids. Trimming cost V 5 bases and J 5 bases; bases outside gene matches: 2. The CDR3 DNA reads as TGTGCCAGTAGTCCACAGGGGACTGAAGCTTTCTTT. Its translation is CASSPQGTEAFF.

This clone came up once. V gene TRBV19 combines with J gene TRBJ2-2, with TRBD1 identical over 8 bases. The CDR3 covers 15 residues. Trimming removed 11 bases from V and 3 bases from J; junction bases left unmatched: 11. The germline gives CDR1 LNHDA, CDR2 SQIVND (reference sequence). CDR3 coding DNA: TGTGCCTCACGAATAGACAGGGGCGACACCGGGGAGCTGTTTTTT. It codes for CASRIDRGDTGELFF.

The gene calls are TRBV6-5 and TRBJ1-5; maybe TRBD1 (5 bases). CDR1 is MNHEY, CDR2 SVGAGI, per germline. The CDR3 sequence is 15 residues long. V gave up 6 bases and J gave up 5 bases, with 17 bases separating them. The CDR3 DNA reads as TGTGCCAGCAGCCCATATCAGGGTTTGGATCAGCCCCAGCATTTT. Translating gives CASSPYQGLDQPQHF.

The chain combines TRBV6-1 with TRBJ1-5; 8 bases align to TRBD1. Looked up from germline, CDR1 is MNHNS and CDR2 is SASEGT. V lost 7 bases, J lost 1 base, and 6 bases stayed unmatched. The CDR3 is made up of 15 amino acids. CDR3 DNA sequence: TGTGCCAGCACCACTGACAGGGGAAGCAATCAGCCCCAGCATTTT. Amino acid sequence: CASTTDRGSNQPQHF.

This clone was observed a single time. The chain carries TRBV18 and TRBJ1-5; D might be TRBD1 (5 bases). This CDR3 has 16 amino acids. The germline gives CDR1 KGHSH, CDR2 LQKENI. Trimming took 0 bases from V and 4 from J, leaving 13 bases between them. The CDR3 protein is CASSPPGRGGNQPQHF. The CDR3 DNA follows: TGTGCCAGCTCACCACCGGGGAGGGGAGGGAATCAGCCCCAGCATTTT.

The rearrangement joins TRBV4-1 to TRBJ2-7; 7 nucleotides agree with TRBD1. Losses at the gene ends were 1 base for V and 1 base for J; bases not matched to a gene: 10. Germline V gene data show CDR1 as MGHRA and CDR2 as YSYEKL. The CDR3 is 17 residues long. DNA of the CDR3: TGCGCCAGCAGCCAAGGGATAACAGGGGCCCTATCCTACGAGCAGTACTTC. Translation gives CASSQGITGALSYEQYF.

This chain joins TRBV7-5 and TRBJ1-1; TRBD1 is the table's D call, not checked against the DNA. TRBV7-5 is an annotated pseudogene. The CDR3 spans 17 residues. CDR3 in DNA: TGTGCCAGAAGCTTAGAATCGCCCAGGGCAATTAGGACTGAAGCTTTCTTT. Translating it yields CARSLESPRAIRTEAFF.

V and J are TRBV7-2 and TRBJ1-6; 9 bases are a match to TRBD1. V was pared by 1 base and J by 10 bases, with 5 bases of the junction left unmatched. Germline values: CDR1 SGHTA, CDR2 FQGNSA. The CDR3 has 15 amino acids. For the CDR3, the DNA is TGTGCCAGCAGCTTAGAACAGGGGGCAGGATCACCCCTCCACTTT. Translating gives CASSLEQGAGSPLHF.

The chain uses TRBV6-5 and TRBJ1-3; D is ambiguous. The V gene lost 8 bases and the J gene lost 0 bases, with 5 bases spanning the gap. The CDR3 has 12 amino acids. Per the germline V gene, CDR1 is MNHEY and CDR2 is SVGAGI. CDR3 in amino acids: CASEDSGNTIYF. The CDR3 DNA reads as TGTGCCAGCGAGGACTCTGGAAACACCATATATTTT.

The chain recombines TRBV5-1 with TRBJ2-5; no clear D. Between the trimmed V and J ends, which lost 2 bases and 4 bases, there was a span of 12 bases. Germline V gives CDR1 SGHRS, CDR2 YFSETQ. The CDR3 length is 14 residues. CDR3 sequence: CASSLISISETQYF. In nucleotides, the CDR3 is TGCGCCAGCAGCTTAATCAGTATCTCAGAGACCCAGTACTTC.

CDR3 DNA: TGCGCCAGCAGCTTGATGGACAGTGAAGCTTTCTTT. It is translated as CASSLMDSEAFF. The chain is built from TRBV5-1 and TRBJ1-1; tentatively, D is TRBD1 (6 bases). The CDR3 loop spans 12 amino acids. The germline CDR1 and CDR2 sequences are SGHRS and YFSETQ. Trimming cost V 1 base and J 7 bases, with 8 bases left between them.

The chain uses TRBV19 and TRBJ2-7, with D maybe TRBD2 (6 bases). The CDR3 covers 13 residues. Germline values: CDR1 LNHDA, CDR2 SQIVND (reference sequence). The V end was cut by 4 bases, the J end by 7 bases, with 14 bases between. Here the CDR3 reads CASSTRLGGEQYF. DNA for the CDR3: TGTGCCAGTAGTACCCGACTAGGAGGGGAGCAGTACTTC.

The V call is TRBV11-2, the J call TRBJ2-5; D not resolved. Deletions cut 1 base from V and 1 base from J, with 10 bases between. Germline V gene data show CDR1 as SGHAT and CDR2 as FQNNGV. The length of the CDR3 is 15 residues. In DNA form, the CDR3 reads TGTGCCAGCAGCTTAGTGGTCTCGGGCCAAGAGACCCAGTACTTC. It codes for CASSLVVSGQETQYF.

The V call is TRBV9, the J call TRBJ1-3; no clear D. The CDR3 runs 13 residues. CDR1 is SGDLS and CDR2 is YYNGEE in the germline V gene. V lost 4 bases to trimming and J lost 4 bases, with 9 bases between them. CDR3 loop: CASSSSRGNTIYF. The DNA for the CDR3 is TGTGCCAGCAGCTCCAGTCGAGGAAACACCATATATTTT.

CDR3 sequence reads: CASSYSGQGTSKGYTF. CDR3 coding DNA: TGTGCCAGCAGTTACTCGGGACAGGGGACGTCGAAAGGCTACACCTTC. The J gene is TRBJ1-2, the V gene TRBV6-5, with TRBD1 matching 10 bases. J gave up 8 bases and V 0 bases, and 9 bases lay outside the gene matches. The germline CDR1 and CDR2 sequences are MNHEY and SVGAGI. The CDR3 is 16 residues long.

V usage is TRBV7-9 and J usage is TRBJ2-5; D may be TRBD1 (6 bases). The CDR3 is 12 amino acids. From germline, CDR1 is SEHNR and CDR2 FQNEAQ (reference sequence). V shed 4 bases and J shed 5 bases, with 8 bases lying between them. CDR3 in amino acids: CASSSQGETQYF. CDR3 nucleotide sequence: TGTGCCAGCAGCTCCCAGGGGGAGACCCAGTACTTC.

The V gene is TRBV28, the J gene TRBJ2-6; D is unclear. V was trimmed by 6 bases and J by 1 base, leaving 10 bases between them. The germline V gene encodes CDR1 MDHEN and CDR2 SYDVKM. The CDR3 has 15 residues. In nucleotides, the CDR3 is TGTGCCAGCAGCTTAACACCGTCTGGGGCCAACGTCCTGACTTTC. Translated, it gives CASSLTPSGANVLTF. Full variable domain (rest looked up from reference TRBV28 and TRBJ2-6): DVKVTQSSRYLVKRTGEKVFLECVQDMDHENMFWYRQDPGLGLRLIYFSYDVKMKEKGDIPEGYSVSREKKERFSLILESASTNQTSMYLCASSLTPSGANVLTFGAGSRLTVL.

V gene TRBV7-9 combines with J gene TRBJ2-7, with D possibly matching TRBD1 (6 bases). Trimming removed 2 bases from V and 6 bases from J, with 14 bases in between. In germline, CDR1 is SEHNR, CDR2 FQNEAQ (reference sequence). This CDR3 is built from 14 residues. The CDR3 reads CASSLKGTPGEQYF. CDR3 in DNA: TGTGCCAGCAGCTTAAAAGGGACACCAGGCGAGCAGTACTTC.

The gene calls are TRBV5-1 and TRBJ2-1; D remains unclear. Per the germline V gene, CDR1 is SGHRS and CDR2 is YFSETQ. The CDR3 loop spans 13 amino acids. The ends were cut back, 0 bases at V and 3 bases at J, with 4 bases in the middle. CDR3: CASSLGDYNEQFF. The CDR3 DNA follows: TGCGCCAGCAGCTTGGGAGACTACAATGAGCAGTTCTTC.

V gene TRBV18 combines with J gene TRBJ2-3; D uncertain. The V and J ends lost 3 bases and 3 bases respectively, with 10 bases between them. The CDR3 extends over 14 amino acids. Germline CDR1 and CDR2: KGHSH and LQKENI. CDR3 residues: CASSPQQTTDTQYF. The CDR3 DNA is TGTGCCAGCTCACCTCAACAGACGACAGATACGCAGTATTTT.